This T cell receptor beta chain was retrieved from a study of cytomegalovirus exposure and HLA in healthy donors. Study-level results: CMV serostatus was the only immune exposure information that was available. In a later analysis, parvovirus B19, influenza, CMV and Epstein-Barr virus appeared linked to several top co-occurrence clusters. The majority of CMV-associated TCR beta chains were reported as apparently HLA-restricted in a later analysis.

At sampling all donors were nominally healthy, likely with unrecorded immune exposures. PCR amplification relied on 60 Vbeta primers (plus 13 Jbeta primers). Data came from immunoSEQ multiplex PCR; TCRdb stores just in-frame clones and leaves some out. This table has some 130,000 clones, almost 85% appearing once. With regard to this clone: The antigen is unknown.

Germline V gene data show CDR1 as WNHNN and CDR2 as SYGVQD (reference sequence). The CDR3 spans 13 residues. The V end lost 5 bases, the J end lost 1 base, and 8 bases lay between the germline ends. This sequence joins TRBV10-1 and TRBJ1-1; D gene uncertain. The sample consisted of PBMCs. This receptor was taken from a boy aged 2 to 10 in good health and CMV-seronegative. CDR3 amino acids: CASSPGSNTEAFF. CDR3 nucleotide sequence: TGCGCCAGCAGTCCGGGATCGAACACTGAAGCTTTCTTT.